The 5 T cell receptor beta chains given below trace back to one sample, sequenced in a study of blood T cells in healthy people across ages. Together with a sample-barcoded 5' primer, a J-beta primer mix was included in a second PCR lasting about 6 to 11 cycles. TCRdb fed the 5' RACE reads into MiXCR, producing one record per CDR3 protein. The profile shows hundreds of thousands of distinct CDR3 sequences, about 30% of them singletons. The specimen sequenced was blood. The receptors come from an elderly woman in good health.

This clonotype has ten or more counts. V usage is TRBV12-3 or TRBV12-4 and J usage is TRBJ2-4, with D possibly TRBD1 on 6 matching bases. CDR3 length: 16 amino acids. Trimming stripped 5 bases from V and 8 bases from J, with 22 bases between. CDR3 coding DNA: TGTGCCAGCAGTCTTGGTTTAAGGACAGCCGAAGACATTCAGTACTTC. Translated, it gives CASSLGLRTAEDIQYF.

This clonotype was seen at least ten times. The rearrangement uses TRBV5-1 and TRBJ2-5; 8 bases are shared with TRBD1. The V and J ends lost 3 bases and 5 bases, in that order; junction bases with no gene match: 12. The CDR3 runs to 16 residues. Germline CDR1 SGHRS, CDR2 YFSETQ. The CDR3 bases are TGCGCCAGCAGCTCCCAGGGGGCGACAAGGAGGGAGACCCAGTACTTC. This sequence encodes CASSSQGATRRETQYF. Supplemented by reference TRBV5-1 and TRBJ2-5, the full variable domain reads KAGVTQTPRYLIKTRGQQVTLSCSPISGHRSVSWYQQTPGQGLQFLFEYFSETQRNKGNFPGRFSGRQFSNSRSEMNVSTLELGDSALYLCASSSQGATRRETQYFGPGTRLLVL.

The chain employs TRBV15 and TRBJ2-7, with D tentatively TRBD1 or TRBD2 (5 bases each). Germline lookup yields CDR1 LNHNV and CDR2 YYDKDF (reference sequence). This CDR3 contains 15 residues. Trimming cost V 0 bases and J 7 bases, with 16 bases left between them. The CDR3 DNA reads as TGTGCCACCAGCAGAGAGGGACCGGCCGGGAAGGAGCAGTACTTC. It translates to CATSREGPAGKEQYF.

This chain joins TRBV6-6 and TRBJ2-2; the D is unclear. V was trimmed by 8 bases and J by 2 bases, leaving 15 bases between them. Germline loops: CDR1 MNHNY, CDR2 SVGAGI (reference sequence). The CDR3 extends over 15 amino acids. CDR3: CASEFRTPNTGELFF. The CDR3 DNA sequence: TGTGCCAGCGAATTTAGGACCCCCAACACCGGGGAGCTGTTTTTT.

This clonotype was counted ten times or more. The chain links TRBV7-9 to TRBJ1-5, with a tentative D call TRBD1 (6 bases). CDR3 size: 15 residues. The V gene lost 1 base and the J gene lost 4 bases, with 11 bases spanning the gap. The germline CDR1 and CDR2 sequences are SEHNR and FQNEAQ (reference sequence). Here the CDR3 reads CASSLVQGRNQPQHF. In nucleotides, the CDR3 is TGTGCCAGCAGCTTAGTACAGGGTCGAAATCAGCCCCAGCATTTT.